Below, one T cell receptor beta chain is given with its context. Its antigen is unknown. This sample also contains other DNA sequences that code for the same CDR3. PCR was performed using 60 Vbeta and 13 Jbeta primers. Repertoires were generated with immunoSEQ multiplex PCR, while TCRdb's copy carries only in-frame clones and drops some. The table shows under 150,000 clones, with 70% to 75% occurring only once. The data derive from a study of cytomegalovirus exposure and HLA in healthy donors. Findings of the study overall: In a later analysis, V- and J-gene trimming of beta chains associated with a DCLRE1C missense variant, replicated independently.

Germline-derived CDR1 and CDR2 are SGHNT and YYREEE (reference sequence). Between the trimmed V and J ends, which lost 4 bases and 4 bases, there was a span of 14 bases. The CDR3 is 14 amino acids. This chain uses TRBV5-4 with TRBJ1-2, with no clear D. The clonotype comes from a woman in her thirties or forties in good health and CMV-seronegative. Material: PBMCs. CDR3 sequence (DNA): TGTGCCAGCAGCCTGTACGATCCCGGCTATGGCTACACCTTC. Its translation: CASSLYDPGYGYTF.